In this sample, the clone carrying this T cell receptor (beta chain) turned up a few times. This record comes from a study of T cells after yellow fever vaccination. The CDR3 covers 16 residues. Looked up from germline, CDR1 is ENHRY and CDR2 is SYGVKD. Trimming cost V 6 bases and J 4 bases, with 21 bases left between them. Synthesis of TCR cDNA relied on 5'RACE template switching, which attached a universal primer site and UMIs. TCRdb re-called the 5' RACE reads through MiXCR, storing one row per CDR3 protein. The profile shows some 290,000 distinct CDR3 sequences, roughly 10% of them singletons. The sequence was obtained from a man aged 18 to 29 who received the YFV17D yellow fever vaccine. Sequenced material: CD4+ T cells sorted from PBMCs, taken 45 days after the yellow fever booster vaccination. The V and J genes are TRBV10-3 and TRBJ1-1; perhaps TRBD1 as D (5 bases). DNA for the CDR3: TGTGCCATCAGGATTGGGACCGCTACCCCCGGCACTGAAGCTTTCTTT. Translation gives CAIRIGTATPGTEAFF.